What follows is one T cell receptor beta chain and its context. The sample belongs to a study of blood T cells in healthy people across ages. Study information: About one barcoded TCR beta cDNA was captured per two T cells.

The CDR3 consists of 15 residues. V shed 4 bases and J shed 0 bases, with 13 bases lying between them. The germline CDR1 and CDR2 sequences are MDHEN and SYDVKM. A second PCR, run for roughly 7 to 11 cycles, used a sample-barcoded 5' primer plus a J-beta primer mix. Each cDNA molecule received a tag from a template-switch adaptor that had 12 random nucleotides. MiXCR was run by TCRdb on the 5' RACE reads, yielding one entry per CDR3 protein. This sample has 800,000 to 950,000 distinct CDR3 sequences; almost 30% occur once, and the top ten carry roughly a tenth. Another study also made use of these data, one on T cells of mothers and their children.

The receptor was derived from a woman in her thirties or forties in good health. The chain links TRBV28 to TRBJ2-7; D is ambiguous. Material: blood. The CDR3 nucleotides are TGTGCCAGCAGTTCCCTCTACCGGAACTCCTACGAGCAGTACTTC. Residues: CASSSLYRNSYEQYF.